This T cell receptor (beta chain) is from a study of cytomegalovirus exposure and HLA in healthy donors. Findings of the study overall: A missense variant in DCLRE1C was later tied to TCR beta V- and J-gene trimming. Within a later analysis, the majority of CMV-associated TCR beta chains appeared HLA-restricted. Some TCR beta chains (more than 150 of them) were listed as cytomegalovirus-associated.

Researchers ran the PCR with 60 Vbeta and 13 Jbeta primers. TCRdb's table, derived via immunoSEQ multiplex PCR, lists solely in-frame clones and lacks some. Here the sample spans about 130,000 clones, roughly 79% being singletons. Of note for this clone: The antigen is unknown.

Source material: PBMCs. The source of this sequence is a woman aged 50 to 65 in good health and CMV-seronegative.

CDR3 region: CASRGSRVAEAFF. CDR3 bases: TGTGCCAGCAGGGGAAGCAGGGTCGCTGAAGCTTTCTTT. The V gene is TRBV2, the J gene TRBJ1-1; D is perhaps TRBD1 (5 bases). CDR1 and CDR2 (germline): SNHLY, FYNNEI. This CDR3 has 13 amino acids. Trimming cost V 6 bases and J 6 bases, with 14 bases left between them.